The sequence of this T cell receptor beta chain was determined in a study of PD-L1 blockade in urothelial cancer. Study-level background: From 2014, patients received atezolizumab, given as 1,200 mg intravenously every 3 weeks. Most of the 29 patients were men whose urothelial cancer was bladder-origin. Individuals in the cohort had been given 0 to 3 earlier chemotherapy regimens.

Clones were read by immunoSEQ multiplex PCR, and TCRdb kept only the in-frame ones, dropping some. Among tens of thousands of clones, 85% were seen once, and the ten largest hold under 8.5%. Time point denoted: pretreatment peripheral blood. Pretreatment and on-treatment samples were taken, numbering 1 to 8 per patient. The CDR3 consists of 17 residues. V was clipped by 1 base and J by 3 bases; unmatched bases: 10. Germline V gene sequence: CDR1 MNHNS, CDR2 SASEGT. The sample here was PBMCs, taken around atezolizumab (anti-PD-L1) treatment. The receptor was isolated from a man aged 35 to 55 with urothelial cancer. The V and J genes are TRBV6-1 and TRBJ2-5; 8 bases are a match to TRBD2. CDR3 amino acids: CASSEVWASGQKETQYF. In DNA form, the CDR3 reads TGTGCCAGCAGTGAAGTCTGGGCTAGCGGGCAGAAAGAGACCCAGTACTTC.